This T cell receptor (beta chain) was identified in a study of cytomegalovirus exposure and HLA in healthy donors. The CDR3 has 13 amino acids. Germline-derived CDR1 and CDR2 are SGDLS and YYNGEE. V lost 4 bases and J lost 4; bases outside the gene matches: 3. There are a few counts of this clone. The primer mix had 60 Vbeta and 13 Jbeta primers. Sequencing was performed with immunoSEQ multiplex PCR; in TCRdb, only in-frame clones are kept and a portion is missing. The data contain 150,000 to 190,000 clones, 75% of them singletons. The rearrangement uses TRBV9 and TRBJ2-3; 7 bases line up with TRBD1. Sequencing was performed on PBMCs. The receptor comes from a man aged 18 to 29 in good health and CMV-seronegative. The CDR3 DNA sequence: TGTGCCAGCAGCCCCCAGGGGGCAGATACGCAGTATTTT. As protein: CASSPQGADTQYF.